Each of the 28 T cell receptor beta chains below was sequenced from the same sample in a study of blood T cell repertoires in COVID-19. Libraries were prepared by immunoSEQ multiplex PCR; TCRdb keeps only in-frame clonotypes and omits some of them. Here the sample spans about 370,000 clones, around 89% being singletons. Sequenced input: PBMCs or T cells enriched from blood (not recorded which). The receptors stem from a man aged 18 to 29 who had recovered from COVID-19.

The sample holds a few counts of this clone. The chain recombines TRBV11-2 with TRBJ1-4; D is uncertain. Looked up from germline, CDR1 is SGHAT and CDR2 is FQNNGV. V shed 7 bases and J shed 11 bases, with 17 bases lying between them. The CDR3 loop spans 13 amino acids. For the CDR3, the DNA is TGTGCCAGCACCAACCCGGGTTTGTGGAAACTGTTTTTT. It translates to CASTNPGLWKLFF.

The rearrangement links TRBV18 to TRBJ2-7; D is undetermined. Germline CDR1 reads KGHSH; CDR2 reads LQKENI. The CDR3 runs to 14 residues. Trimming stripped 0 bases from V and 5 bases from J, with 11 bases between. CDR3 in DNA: TGTGCCAGCTCACCACCATCGTTAAGCCACGAGCAGTACTTC. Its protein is CASSPPSLSHEQYF.

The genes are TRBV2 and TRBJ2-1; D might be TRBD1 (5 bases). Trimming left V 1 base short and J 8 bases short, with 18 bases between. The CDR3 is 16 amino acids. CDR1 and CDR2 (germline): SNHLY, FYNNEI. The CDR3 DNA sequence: TGTGCCAGCAGTGAAGTTGTTGACAGACAGAAGGATGAGCAGTTCTTC. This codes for CASSEVVDRQKDEQFF.

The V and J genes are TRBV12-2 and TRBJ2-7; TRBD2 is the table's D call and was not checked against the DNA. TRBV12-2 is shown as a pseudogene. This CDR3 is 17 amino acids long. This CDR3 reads CASLAWWGTGCSYEQYF. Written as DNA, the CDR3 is TGTGCAAGTCTCGCTTGGTGGGGAACGGGATGCTCCTACGAGCAGTACTTC.

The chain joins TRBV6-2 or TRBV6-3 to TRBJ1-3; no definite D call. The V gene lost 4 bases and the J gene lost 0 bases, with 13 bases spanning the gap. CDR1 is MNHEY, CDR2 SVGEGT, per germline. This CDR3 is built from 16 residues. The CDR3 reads CASSFPVQHSGNTIYF. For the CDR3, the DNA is TGTGCCAGCAGTTTCCCTGTACAGCACTCTGGAAACACCATATATTTT.

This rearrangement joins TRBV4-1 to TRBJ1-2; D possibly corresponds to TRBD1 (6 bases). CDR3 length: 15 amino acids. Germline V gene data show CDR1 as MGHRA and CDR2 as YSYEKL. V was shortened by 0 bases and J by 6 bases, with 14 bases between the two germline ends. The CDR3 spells CASSQEGQTQNGYTF. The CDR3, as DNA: TGCGCCAGCAGCCAAGAAGGACAGACCCAAAATGGCTACACCTTC.

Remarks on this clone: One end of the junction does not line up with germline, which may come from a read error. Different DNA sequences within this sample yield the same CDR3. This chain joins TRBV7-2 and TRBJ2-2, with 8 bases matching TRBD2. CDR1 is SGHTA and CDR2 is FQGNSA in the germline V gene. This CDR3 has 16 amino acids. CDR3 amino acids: CASSFEPGLGAGELFF. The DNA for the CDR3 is TGCGCCAGCAGCTTCGAGCCGGGACTAGGCGCGGGGGAGCTGTTTTTT.

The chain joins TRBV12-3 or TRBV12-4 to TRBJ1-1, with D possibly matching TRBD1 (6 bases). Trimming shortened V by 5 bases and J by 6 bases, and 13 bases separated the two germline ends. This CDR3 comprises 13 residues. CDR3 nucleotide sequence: TGTGCCAGCAGTCCAGACAGGCGTGCTGAAGCTTTCTTT. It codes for CASSPDRRAEAFF.

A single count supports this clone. CDR3 bases: TGTGCCAGCAGTGGGGGGGGCACCCGTTATAGCAATCAGCCCCAGCATTTT. Its translation is CASSGGGTRYSNQPQHF. The chain has TRBV6-1 and TRBJ1-5; TRBD1 is a possible D gene (6 bases). The germline CDR1 and CDR2 sequences are MNHNS and SASEGT. Between the trimmed V and J ends, which lost 4 bases and 0 bases, there was a span of 16 bases. The CDR3 sequence is 17 residues long.

This CDR3 is CASSYRGQGHWGYTF. CDR3 DNA: TGTGCCAGCAGTTACAGGGGACAGGGCCACTGGGGCTACACCTTC. The V and J genes are TRBV6-2 or TRBV6-3 and TRBJ1-2; 9 bases agree with TRBD1. This CDR3 has 15 residues. Trimming cost V 2 bases and J 8 bases; bases outside gene matches: 9. From germline, CDR1 is MNHEY and CDR2 SVGEGT.

This CDR3 is CASSLTGSQETQYF. CDR3 nucleotide sequence: TGTGCCAGCAGCCTCACGGGTTCCCAAGAGACCCAGTACTTC. The chain joins TRBV5-4 to TRBJ2-5; D ambiguous. The CDR3 is 14 residues long. Trimming took 4 bases from V and 1 from J, leaving 11 bases between them. Germline values: CDR1 SGHNT, CDR2 YYREEE (reference sequence).

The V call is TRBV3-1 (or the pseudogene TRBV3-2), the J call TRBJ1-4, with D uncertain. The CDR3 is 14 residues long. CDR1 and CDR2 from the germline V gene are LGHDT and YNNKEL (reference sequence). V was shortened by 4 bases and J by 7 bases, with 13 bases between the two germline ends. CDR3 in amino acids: CASSPNSLSEKLFF. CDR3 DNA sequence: TGTGCCAGCAGCCCGAACAGTCTATCTGAAAAACTGTTTTTT.

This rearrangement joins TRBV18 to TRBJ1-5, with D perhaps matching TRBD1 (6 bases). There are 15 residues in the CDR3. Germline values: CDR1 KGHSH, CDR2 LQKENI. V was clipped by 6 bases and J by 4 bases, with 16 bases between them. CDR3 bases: TGTGCCAGCTCGCGAGGGGCAGGGGCAAATCAGCCCCAGCATTTT. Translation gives CASSRGAGANQPQHF.

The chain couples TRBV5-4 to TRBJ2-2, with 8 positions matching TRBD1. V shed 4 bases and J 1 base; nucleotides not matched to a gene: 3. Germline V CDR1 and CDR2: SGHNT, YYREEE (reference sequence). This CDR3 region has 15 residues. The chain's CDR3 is CASSHRGRNTGELFF. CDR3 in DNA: TGTGCCAGCAGCCACAGGGGGAGGAACACCGGGGAGCTGTTTTTT.

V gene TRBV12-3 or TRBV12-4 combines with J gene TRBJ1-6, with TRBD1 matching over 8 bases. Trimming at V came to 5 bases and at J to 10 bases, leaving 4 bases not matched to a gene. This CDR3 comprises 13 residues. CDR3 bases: TGTGCCAGCAGTGGACAGGGAAGGTCACCCCTCCACTTT. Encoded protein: CASSGQGRSPLHF.

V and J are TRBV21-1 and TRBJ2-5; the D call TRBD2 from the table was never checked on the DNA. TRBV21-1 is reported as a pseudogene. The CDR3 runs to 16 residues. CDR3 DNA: TGTGCCAGCAGCTCTCGACTAGCTGGGGGGCAAGAGACCCAGTACTTC. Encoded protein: CASSSRLAGGQETQYF.

CDR3 amino acids: CASRAGGGSYNSPLHF. The CDR3, as DNA: TGTGCCTCCCGGGCGGGGGGCGGCTCCTATAATTCACCCCTCCACTTT. The genes are TRBV2 and TRBJ1-6, with D possibly matching TRBD1 (6 bases). Trimming stripped 11 bases from V and 0 bases from J, with 17 bases between. CDR1 SNHLY and CDR2 FYNNEI come from the germline V gene. The CDR3 is 16 amino acids.

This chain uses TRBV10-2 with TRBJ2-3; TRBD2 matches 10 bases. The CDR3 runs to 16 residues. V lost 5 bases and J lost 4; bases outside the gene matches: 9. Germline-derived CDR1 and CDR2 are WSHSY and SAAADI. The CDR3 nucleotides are TGCGCCAGCAGTCCCCTAGCGGGAGATTCGGCAGATACGCAGTATTTT. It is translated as CASSPLAGDSADTQYF.

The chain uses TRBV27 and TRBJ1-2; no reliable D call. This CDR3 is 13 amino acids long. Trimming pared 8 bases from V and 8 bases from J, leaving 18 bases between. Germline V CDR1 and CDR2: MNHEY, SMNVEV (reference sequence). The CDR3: CASAQTYTGGYTF. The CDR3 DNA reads TGTGCCAGCGCACAGACCTATACGGGGGGCTACACCTTC.

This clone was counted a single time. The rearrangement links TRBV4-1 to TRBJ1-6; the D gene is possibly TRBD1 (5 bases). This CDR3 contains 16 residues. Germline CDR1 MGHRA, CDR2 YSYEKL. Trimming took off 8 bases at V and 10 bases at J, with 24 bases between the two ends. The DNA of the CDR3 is TGCGCCAGCGGTTCACGCGGGGCCGGGGAGTGGTCACCCCTCCACTTT. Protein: CASGSRGAGEWSPLHF.

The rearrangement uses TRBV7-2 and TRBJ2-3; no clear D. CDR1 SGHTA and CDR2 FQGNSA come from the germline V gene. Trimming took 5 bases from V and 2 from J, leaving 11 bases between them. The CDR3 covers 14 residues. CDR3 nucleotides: TGTGCCAGCAGCCCCCGTGCGTCCACAGATACGCAGTATTTT. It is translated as CASSPRASTDTQYF.

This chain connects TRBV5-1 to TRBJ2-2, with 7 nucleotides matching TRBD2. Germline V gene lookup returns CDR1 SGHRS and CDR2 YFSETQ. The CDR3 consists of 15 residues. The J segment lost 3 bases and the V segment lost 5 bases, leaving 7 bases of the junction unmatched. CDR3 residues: CASRPPGLHTGELFF. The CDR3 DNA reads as TGCGCCAGCAGACCTCCGGGACTACACACCGGGGAGCTGTTTTTT.

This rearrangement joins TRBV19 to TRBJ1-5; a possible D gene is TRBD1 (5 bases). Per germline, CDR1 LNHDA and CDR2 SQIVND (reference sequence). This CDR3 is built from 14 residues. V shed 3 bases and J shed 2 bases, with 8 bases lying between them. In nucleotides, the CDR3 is TGTGCCAGTAGTATTGTCAGGGGCAATCAGCCCCAGCATTTT. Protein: CASSIVRGNQPQHF.

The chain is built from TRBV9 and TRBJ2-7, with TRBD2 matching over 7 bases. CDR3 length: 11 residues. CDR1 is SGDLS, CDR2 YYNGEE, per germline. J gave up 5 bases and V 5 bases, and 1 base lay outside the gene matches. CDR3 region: CASSRGDEQYF. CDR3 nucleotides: TGTGCCAGCAGTCGGGGGGACGAGCAGTACTTC.

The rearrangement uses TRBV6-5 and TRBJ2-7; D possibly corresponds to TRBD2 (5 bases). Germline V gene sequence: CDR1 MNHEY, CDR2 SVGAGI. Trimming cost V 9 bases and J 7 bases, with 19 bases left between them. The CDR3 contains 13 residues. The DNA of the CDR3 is TGTGCCAGTAAAAAGCCAGGCGGCGGGGAGCAGTACTTC. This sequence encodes CASKKPGGGEQYF.

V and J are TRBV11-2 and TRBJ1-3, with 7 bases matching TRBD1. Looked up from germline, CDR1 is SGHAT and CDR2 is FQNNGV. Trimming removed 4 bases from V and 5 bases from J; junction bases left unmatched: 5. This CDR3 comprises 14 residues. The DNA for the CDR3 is TGTGCCAGCAGCTCAATGACAGGGCGAAACACCATATATTTT. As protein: CASSSMTGRNTIYF.

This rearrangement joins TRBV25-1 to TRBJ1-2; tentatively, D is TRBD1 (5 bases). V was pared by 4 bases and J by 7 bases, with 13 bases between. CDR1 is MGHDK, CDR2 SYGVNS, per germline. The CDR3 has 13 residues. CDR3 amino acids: CASSGQGISGYTF. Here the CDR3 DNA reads TGTGCCAGCAGTGGGCAGGGCATAAGTGGCTACACCTTC.

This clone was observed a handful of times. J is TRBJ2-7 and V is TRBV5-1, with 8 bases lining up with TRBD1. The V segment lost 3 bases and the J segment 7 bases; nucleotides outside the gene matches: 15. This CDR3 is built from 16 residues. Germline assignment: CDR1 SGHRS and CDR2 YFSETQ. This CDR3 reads CASSSSGGGQGEEQYF. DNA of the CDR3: TGCGCCAGCAGCTCCTCCGGAGGCGGACAGGGTGAGGAGCAGTACTTC.